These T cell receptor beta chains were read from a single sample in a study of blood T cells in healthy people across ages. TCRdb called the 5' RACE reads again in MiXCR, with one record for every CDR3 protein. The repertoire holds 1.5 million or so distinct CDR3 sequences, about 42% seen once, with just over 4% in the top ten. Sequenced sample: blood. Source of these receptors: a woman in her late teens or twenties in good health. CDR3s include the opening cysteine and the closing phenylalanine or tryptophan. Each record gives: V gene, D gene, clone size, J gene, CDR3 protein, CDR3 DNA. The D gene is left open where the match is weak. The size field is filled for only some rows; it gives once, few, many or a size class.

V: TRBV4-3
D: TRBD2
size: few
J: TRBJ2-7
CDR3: CASRTGLAGSYEQYF
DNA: TGCGCCAGCAGAACAGGACTAGCGGGCTCCTACGAGCAGTACTTC

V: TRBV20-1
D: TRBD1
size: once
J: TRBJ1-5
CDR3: CSAGDRVEHF
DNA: TGCAGTGCCGGGGACAGGGTGGAGCATTTT

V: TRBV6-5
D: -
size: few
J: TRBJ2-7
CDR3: CASSYSGGQIYEQYF
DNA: TGTGCCAGCAGTTACTCGGGGGGGCAGATCTACGAGCAGTACTTC

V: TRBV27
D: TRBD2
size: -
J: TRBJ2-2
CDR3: CASQPWTSGTGELFF
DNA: TGTGCCAGCCAACCCTGGACTAGCGGGACCGGGGAGCTGTTTTTT

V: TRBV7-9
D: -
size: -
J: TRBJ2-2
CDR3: CASSSQAVLGELFF
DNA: TGTGCCAGCAGCTCACAGGCGGTACTTGGGGAGCTGTTTTTT

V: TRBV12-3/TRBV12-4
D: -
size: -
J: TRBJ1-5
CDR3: CASSSREARTQPQHF
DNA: TGTGCCAGCAGTTCCCGTGAGGCAAGGACTCAGCCCCAGCATTTT

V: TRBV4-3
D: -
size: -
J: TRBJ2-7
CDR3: CASSPRKGSYEQYF
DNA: TGCGCCAGCAGCCCTAGGAAAGGCTCCTACGAGCAGTACTTC

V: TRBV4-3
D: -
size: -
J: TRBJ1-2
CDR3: CASSQEVGVTNYGYTF
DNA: TGCGCCAGCAGCCAAGAGGTGGGAGTGACTAACTATGGCTACACCTTC

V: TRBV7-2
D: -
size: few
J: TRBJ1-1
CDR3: CASTQTVANTEAFF
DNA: TGTGCCAGCACCCAGACAGTAGCGAACACTGAAGCTTTCTTT

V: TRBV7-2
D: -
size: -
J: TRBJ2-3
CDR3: CASSLGGTTSDTQYF
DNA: TGTGCCAGCAGCTTAGGTGGCACGACTTCAGATACGCAGTATTTT

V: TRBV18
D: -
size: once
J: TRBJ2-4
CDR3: CASSREVFLAKNIQYF
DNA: TGTGCCAGCTCACGAGAGGTTTTCCTAGCCAAAAACATTCAGTACTTC

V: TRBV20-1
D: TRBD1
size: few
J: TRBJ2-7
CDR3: CSEIKPGTGGHEQYF
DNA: TGCAGCGAAATCAAGCCCGGGACAGGGGGCCACGAGCAGTACTTC

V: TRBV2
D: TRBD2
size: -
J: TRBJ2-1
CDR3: CASTMPGLAGSSYNEQFF
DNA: TGTGCCAGCACCATGCCGGGACTAGCGGGGAGCTCCTACAATGAGCAGTTCTTC

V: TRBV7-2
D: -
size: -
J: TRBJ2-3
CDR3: CASSLVGLRADTQYF
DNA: TGTGCCAGCAGCTTAGTGGGACTCCGTGCAGATACGCAGTATTTT

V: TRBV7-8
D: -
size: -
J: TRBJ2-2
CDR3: CAGGMGSNTGELFF
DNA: TGTGCCGGGGGGATGGGATCGAACACCGGGGAGCTGTTTTTT

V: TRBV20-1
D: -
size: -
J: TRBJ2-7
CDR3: CSASGQGFEQYF
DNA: TGCAGTGCTTCGGGGCAGGGCTTTGAGCAGTACTTC

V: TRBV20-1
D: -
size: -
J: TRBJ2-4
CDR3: CSAPYSKNIQYF
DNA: TGCAGTGCCCCGTATTCCAAAAACATTCAGTACTTC

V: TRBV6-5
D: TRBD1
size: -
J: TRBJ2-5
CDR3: CASSFTTGVKTQYF
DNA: TGTGCCAGCAGTTTTACGACAGGGGTGAAGACCCAGTACTTC

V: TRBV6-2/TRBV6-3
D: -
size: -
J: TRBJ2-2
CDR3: CASSPLEWDFANTGELFF
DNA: TGTGCCAGCAGTCCCCTTGAATGGGACTTCGCGAACACCGGGGAGCTGTTTTTT

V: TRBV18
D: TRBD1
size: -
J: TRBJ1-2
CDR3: CASSPPSGTGVGYTF
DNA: TGTGCCAGCTCACCACCTTCCGGGACAGGGGTTGGCTACACCTTC

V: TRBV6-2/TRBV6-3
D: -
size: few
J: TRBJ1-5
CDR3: CASSYPSRDQPQHF
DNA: TGTGCCAGCAGTTACCCAAGTAGGGATCAGCCCCAGCATTTT

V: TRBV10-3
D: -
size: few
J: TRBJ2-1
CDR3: CAISAGNEQFF
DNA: TGTGCCATCAGTGCGGGTAATGAGCAGTTCTTC

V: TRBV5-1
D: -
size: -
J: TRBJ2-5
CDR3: CASSLAGAEETQYF
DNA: TGCGCCAGCAGCTTGGCGGGGGCGGAAGAGACCCAGTACTTC